This T cell receptor beta chain comes out of a study of cytomegalovirus exposure and HLA in healthy donors. Study context: Unique TCR beta sequences numbering 95 million to 130 million came from 150 million to 200 million T cells in an earlier analysis. Findings of the study overall: Across donors, presence/absence analyses took sequencing depth to be roughly uniform. Reportedly, a later analysis found an Asian-associated ancestry cluster had fewer N-insertions than the approximately 700-donor mean.

Details on this clone: Its antigen is undetermined.

Donors in the study were healthy people who gave bone marrow. 13 Jbeta primers and 60 Vbeta primers were used for the PCR. The method was immunoSEQ multiplex PCR; TCRdb's version includes in-frame clones alone and lacks a portion of them. The sample records about 99,000 clones, 60% to 80% being singletons. Germline trimming cut 0 bases from V and 7 bases from J; bases unmatched to any gene: 5. CDR3 length equals 14 residues. Germline CDR1 reads SGHRS; CDR2 reads YFSETQ. The clonotype was recovered from a man aged 40-49 years in good health and CMV-seronegative. Material: PBMCs. This chain uses TRBV5-1 with TRBJ2-5; 8 positions match TRBD1. This chain's CDR3 is CASSLAGQGLTQYF. Written as DNA, the CDR3 is TGCGCCAGCAGCTTGGCTGGACAGGGACTGACCCAGTACTTC.